Sequencing of this TCR beta chain was carried out in a study of cytomegalovirus exposure and HLA in healthy donors. The CDR3 has 16 residues. Germline CDR1 reads SNHLY; CDR2 reads FYNNEI. V lost 8 bases to trimming and J lost 0 bases, with 16 bases between them. PCR involved 60 Vbeta and 13 Jbeta primers. Sequencing was performed with immunoSEQ multiplex PCR; in TCRdb, only in-frame clones are kept and a portion is missing. This table has roughly 80,000 clones, roughly two thirds appearing once. This TCR derives from a man aged 55-75 years in good health and CMV-seropositive. Sequencing was done on a sample of PBMCs. The chain recombines TRBV2 with TRBJ2-2, with D maybe TRBD2 (6 bases). The CDR3 region is CASDTEGGANTGELFF. The CDR3 DNA sequence: TGTGCCAGCGATACCGAAGGAGGGGCGAACACCGGGGAGCTGTTTTTT.